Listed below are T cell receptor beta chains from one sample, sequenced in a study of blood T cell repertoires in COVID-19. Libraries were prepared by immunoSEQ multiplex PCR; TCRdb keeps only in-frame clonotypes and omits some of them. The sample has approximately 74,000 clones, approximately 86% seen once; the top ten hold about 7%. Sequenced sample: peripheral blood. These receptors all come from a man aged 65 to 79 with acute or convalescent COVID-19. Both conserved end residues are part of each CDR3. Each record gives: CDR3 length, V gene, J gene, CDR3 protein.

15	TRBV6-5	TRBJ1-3	CASSRQGTTGNTIYF
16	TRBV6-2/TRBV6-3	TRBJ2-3	CASIPSGAGVENTQYF
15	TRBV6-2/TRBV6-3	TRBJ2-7	CASSRTSGSSYEQYF
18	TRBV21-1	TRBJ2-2	CASSKERTGATNTGELFF
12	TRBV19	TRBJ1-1	CASIMPGGRAFF
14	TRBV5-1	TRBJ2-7	CASSSGRGEREQYF
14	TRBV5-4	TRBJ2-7	CASKSGGTDPLQYF
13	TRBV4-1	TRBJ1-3	CASSQDSGNTIYF
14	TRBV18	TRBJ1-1	CASSPSYRDTEAFF
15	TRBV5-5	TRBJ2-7	CASSSTPQGGHEQYF
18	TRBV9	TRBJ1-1	CASSVGRDQDRGRTEAFF
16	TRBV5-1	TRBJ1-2	CASSIIPGTGNYGYTF
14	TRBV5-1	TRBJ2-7	CASSFAGGPYEQYF
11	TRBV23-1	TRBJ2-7	CASRDLREQYF
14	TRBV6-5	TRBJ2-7	CASSPDSGTYEQYF
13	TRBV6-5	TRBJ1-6	CASIRDYNSPLHF
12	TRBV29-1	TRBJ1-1	CSVEVWNTEAFF
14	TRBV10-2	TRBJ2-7	CASSAKREGYEQYF
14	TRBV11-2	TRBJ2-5	CASSARPSLETQYF
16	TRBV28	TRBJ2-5	CASSPRRDRGGREQYF
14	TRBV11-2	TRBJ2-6	CASTEGFGANVLTF
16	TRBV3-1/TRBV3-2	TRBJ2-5	CASSHSTSGGQETQYF
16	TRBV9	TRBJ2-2	CASSTADGRWVGELFF
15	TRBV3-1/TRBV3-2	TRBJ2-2	CASSLSSGYTGELFF
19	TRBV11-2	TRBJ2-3	CASRRWGLAGGQNLHTQYF
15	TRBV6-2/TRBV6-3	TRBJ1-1	CASSRQGTMRAEAFF
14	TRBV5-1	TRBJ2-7	CASSLEAGGSEQYF
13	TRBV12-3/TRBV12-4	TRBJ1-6	CASSLQGYSPLHF
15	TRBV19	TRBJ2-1	CASSDKAGGHNEQFF
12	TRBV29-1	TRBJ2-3	CSVHRGTDTQYF
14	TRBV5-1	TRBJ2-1	CASSLEGRGHEQFF
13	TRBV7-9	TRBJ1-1	CASSSVLNTEAFF
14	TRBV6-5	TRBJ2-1	CASRQGSSYNEQFF
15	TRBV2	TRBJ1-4	CASNEQGPSNEKLFF
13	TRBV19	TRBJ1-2	CAVRGERYYGYTF
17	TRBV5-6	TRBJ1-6	CASSLGDRSSYNSPLHF
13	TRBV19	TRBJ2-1	CAERVPLRNEQFF
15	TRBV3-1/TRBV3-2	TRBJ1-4	CASRQLDNGGGKLFF
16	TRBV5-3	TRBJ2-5	CARSLRSSAGEETQYF
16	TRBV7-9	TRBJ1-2	CASSSGGQAANYGYTF
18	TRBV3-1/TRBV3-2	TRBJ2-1	CASSLGPPSGSWVNEQFF
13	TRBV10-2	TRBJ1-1	CASSDRINTEAFF
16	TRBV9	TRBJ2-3	CASSPGTSGRVHTQYF
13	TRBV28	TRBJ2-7	CASSSGTIHEQYF
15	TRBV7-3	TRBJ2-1	CASSIRGPSGVEQFF
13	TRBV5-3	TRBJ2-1	CARSSRSGNEQFF
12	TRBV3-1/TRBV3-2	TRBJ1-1	CASSQLNTEAFF
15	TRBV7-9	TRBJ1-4	CASSQRQGREEKLFF
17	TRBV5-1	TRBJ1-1	CASSSRVTGGGNTEAFF
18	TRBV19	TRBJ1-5	CASTLLTGTGGSNQPQHF
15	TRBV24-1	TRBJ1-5	CATRGTGGGNQPQHF
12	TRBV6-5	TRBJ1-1	CASSSLTAVAFF
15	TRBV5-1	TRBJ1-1	CASSLGGTGGTEAFF
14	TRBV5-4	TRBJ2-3	CASSSGGARDTQYF
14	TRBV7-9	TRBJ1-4	CASSLAGSNEKLFF
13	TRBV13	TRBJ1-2	CASSLVGLYGYTF
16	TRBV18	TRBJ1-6	CASSPPGRRQNSPLHF
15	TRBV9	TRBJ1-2	CASTQSNGVYYGYTF
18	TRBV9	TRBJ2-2	CASSVEVSGGTNTGELFF